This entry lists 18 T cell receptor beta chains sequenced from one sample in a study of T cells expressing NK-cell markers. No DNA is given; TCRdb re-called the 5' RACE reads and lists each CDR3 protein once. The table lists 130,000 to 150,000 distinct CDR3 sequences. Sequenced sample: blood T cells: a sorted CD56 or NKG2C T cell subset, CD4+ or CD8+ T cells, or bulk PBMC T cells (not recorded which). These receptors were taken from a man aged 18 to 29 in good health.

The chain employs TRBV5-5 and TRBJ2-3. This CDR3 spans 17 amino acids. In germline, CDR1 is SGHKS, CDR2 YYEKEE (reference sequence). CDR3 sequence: CASSLADSTWGTDTQYF.

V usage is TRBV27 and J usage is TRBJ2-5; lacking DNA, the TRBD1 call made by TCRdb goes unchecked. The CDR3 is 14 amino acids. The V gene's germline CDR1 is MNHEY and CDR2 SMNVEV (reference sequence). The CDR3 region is CATHQGWGQETQYF.

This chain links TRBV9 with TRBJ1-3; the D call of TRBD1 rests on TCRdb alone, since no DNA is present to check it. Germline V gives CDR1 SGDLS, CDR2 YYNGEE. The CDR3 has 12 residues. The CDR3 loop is CASSVTGDTIYF.

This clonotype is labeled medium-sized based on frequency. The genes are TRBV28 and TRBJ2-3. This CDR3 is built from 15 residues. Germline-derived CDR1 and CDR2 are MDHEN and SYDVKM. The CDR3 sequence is CASSFLGTSTDTQYF.

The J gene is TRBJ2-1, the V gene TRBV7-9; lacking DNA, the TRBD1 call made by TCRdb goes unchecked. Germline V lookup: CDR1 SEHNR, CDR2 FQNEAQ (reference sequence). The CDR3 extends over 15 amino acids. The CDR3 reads CASSPVGTSYNEQFF.

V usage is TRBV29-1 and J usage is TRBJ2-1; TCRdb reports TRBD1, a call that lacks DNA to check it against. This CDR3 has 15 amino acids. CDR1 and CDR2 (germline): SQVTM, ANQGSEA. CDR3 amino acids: CSAPGGDGGSYEQFF.

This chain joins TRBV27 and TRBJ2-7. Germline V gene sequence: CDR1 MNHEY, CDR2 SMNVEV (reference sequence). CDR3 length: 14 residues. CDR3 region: CASSLVGKTYEQYF.

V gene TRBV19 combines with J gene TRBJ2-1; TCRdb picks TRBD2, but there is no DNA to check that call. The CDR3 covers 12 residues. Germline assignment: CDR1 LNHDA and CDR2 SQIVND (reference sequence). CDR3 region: CAAGGGWNEQFF.

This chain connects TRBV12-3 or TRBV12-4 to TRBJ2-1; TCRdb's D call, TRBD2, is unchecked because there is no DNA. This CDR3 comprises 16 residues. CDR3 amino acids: CASIIGVAGAYNEQFF.

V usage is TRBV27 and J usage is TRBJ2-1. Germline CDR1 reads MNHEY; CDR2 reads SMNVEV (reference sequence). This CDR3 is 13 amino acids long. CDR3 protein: CASSSVEPEEQFF.

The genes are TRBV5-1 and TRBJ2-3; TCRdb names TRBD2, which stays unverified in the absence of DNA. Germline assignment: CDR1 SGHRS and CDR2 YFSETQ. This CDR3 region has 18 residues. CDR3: CASSYGLAGGPGRDTQYF.

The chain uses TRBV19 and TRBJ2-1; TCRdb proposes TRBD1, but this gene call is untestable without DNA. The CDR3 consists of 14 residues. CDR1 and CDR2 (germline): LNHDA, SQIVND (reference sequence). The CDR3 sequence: CASSSWGTGDEQFF.

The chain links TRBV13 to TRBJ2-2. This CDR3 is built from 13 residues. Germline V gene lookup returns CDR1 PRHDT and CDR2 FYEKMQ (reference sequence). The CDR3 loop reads CASSTELFGELFF.

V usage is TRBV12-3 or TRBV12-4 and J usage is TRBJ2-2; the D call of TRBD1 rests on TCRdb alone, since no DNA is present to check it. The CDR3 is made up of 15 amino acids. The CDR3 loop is CASSSGTEGTGELFF.

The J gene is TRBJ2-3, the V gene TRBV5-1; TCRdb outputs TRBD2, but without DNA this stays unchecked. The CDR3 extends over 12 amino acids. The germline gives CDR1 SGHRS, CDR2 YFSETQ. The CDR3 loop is CASRRDPDTQYF.

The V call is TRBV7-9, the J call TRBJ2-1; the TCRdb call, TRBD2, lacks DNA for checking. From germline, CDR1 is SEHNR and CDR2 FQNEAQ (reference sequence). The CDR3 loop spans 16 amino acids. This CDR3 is CASSPRASGYDNEQFF.

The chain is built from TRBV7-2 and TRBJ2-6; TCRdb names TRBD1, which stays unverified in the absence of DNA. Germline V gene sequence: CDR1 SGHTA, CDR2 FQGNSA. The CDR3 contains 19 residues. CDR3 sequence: CASSLGYGQWSSGANVLTF.

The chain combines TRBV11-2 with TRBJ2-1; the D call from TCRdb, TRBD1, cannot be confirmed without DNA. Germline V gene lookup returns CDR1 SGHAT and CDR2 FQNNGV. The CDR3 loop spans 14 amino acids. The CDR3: CASSLSPLYNEQFF.